The next 28 T cell receptor beta chains were all read from a single sample in a study of blood T cells in healthy people across ages. Sample-barcoded 5' priming and a J-beta primer mix drove a second PCR of about 6 to 11 cycles. Each CDR3 protein is one row after TCRdb ran MiXCR on the 5' RACE reads. Counted here are over a million distinct CDR3 sequences, over 35% occurring once; the ten biggest clones make up under 20%. Sequencing was performed on blood. These receptor sequences come from a woman aged 55-69 years in good health.

This clonotype was picked up a small number of times. V is TRBV7-9 and J is TRBJ2-7; 10 bases fit TRBD1. Germline values: CDR1 SEHNR, CDR2 FQNEAQ (reference sequence). The CDR3 sequence is 15 residues long. J lost 2 bases, V lost 5 bases, and 6 bases had no gene match. The CDR3 sequence: CASSGRTGGPYEQYF. The CDR3 DNA reads TGTGCCAGCAGCGGACGGACAGGGGGGCCCTACGAGCAGTACTTC. The full variable domain, in which reference TRBV7-9 and TRBJ2-7 provide the parts outside the CDR3, is DTGVSQNPRHKITKRGQNVTFRCDPISEHNRLYWYRQTLGQGPEFLTYFQNEAQLEKSRLLSDRFSAERPKGSFSTLEIQRTEQGDSAMYLCASSGRTGGPYEQYFGPGTRLTVT.

This clonotype was detected many times. The chain combines TRBV20-1 with TRBJ2-3; D gene ambiguous. This CDR3 has 11 residues. Germline values: CDR1 DFQATT, CDR2 SNEGSKA (reference sequence). The germline V and J ends were trimmed by 5 bases and 8 bases, with 11 bases remaining between them. CDR3 region: CSAQTLGTQYF. In DNA, the CDR3 is TGCAGTGCTCAGACCTTGGGTACGCAGTATTTT.

Concerning this clonotype: An end of the junction differs from the germline gene, which may be a read error. The chain has TRBV7-8 and TRBJ2-3; 11 bases agree with TRBD2. This CDR3 comprises 15 residues. Per germline, CDR1 SGHVS and CDR2 FQNEAQ. CDR3 in amino acids: CTSSQGLAATDTQYF. CDR3 DNA sequence: TGTACCAGCAGCCAGGGACTAGCGGCCACAGATACGCAGTATTTT.

This chain connects TRBV20-1 to TRBJ2-7; D is uncertain. From germline, CDR1 is DFQATT and CDR2 SNEGSKA (reference sequence). With 5 bases removed from V and 4 bases from J, the gap between germline ends came to 21 bases. CDR3 size: 15 residues. The CDR3 protein is CSAPLRPPQPYEQYF. Written as DNA, the CDR3 is TGCAGTGCTCCCCTTCGACCGCCCCAACCTTACGAGCAGTACTTC.

The chain is built from TRBV12-3 or TRBV12-4 and TRBJ1-1, with unresolved D. This CDR3 has 14 residues. Trimming pared 7 bases from V and 0 bases from J, leaving 12 bases between. The CDR3 DNA is TGTGCCAGCACCGGAGATGGGGTGAACACTGAAGCTTTCTTT. Translating gives CASTGDGVNTEAFF.

This clonotype was detected many times. This rearrangement joins TRBV27 to TRBJ2-4, with a tentative D call TRBD2 (5 bases). The V gene lost 7 bases and the J gene lost 3 bases, with 28 bases spanning the gap. Germline V gene lookup returns CDR1 MNHEY and CDR2 SMNVEV (reference sequence). CDR3 length: 19 residues. CDR3 DNA sequence: TGTGCCAGCACGCGGGCTAAACCCATCACCGTAAATAACAAAAACATTCAGTACTTC. Translating gives CASTRAKPITVNNKNIQYF.

Turning to this clonotype: A junction boundary mismatches the germline segment, possibly from a read error. The chain combines TRBV29-1 with TRBJ2-5; 10 bases fit TRBD2. Germline values: CDR1 SQVTM, CDR2 ANQGSEA. CDR3 length: 18 residues. The CDR3 loop reads CSVDSPQGLADTYNEQYF. The CDR3 nucleotides are TGTAGCGTTGACTCTCCGCAAGGACTAGCGGATACCTACAATGAGCAGTACTTC.

V is TRBV18 and J is TRBJ2-3; TRBD2 might be the D (6 bases). Trimming pared 2 bases from V and 4 bases from J, leaving 10 bases between. Germline-derived CDR1 and CDR2 are KGHSH and LQKENI. The length of the CDR3 is 14 residues. CDR3 region: CASSPYPGADTQYF. CDR3 bases: TGTGCCAGCTCACCATACCCGGGAGCAGATACGCAGTATTTT.

This chain connects TRBV20-1 to TRBJ2-3; 10 bases align to TRBD1. This CDR3 is 15 amino acids long. Germline CDR1 reads DFQATT; CDR2 reads SNEGSKA (reference sequence). The trim removed 0 bases at V and 2 bases at J, leaving 2 bases unmatched. CDR3 nucleotides: TGCAGTGCTAGAGAGGGGACAGGGGTCACAGATACGCAGTATTTT. Translating it yields CSAREGTGVTDTQYF.

The J gene is TRBJ2-5, the V gene TRBV12-3 or TRBV12-4, with a weak D call TRBD1 (5 bases). Deletions cut 7 bases from V and 7 bases from J, with 13 bases between. This CDR3 is built from 12 residues. The DNA for the CDR3 is TGTGCCAGCAAAAGACAGTATGGGACCCAGTACTTC. This encodes CASKRQYGTQYF.

The genes are TRBV10-3 and TRBJ2-5; D is undetermined. This CDR3 region has 13 residues. CDR1 is ENHRY, CDR2 SYGVKD, per germline. Trimming took 0 bases from V and 4 from J, leaving 6 bases between them. The CDR3 DNA reads TGTGCCATCAGTGAGTCCGCTGTAGAGACCCAGTACTTC. This sequence encodes CAISESAVETQYF.

The CDR3 DNA reads TGCAGCGTCATTTCAACAGGGGGCTATGGCTACACCTTC. Protein sequence: CSVISTGGYGYTF. The chain carries TRBV29-1 and TRBJ1-2; 8 bases line up with TRBD1. The germline gives CDR1 SQVTM, CDR2 ANQGSEA. V lost 6 bases and J lost 4; bases outside the gene matches: 7. The CDR3 loop spans 13 amino acids.

The rearrangement joins TRBV5-4 to TRBJ1-2; 9 nucleotides align to TRBD1. The germline CDR1 and CDR2 sequences are SGHNT and YYREEE (reference sequence). Unmatched junction bases numbered 12, after V lost 4 bases and J lost 8 bases. This CDR3 contains 15 residues. CDR3 sequence (DNA): TGTGCCAGCAGCCTCGGGACAGGGACTGGGGAAGGCTACACCTTC. Translating gives CASSLGTGTGEGYTF.

The chain is built from TRBV4-1 and TRBJ2-1, with TRBD2 matching over 7 bases. The J call may not be correct, given that the DNA end is closer to TRBJ2-7. The CDR3 spans 13 residues. Germline CDR1 reads MGHRA; CDR2 reads YSYEKL. The CDR3 is CASGGSSYNEQYF. The CDR3 DNA reads as TGCGCCAGCGGCGGGAGCTCCTACAATGAGCAGTACTTC.

The genes are TRBV21-1 and TRBJ2-5; the table's D call, TRBD1, was not checked against the DNA. TRBV21-1 is flagged as a pseudogene. This CDR3 has 16 amino acids. The CDR3 protein is CASSKWAGHEYNEQYF. CDR3 coding DNA: TGTGCCAGCAGCAAATGGGCGGGGCACGAATACAATGAGCAGTACTTC.

The chain has TRBV4-2 and TRBJ2-4; 7 nucleotides line up with TRBD1. V trimming: 3 bases; J trimming: 2 bases; junction bases outside the gene matches: 10. CDR3 size: 17 residues. Germline-derived CDR1 and CDR2 are LGHNA and YNFKEQ. The CDR3 region is CASSHPEDRDPKNIQYF. CDR3 DNA: TGTGCCAGCAGCCATCCCGAAGACAGGGATCCCAAAAACATTCAGTACTTC.

This clonotype was observed many times. The genes are TRBV6-1 and TRBJ2-5, with 7 bases lining up with TRBD2. Trimming cost V 6 bases and J 4 bases; bases outside gene matches: 5. Germline V gene data show CDR1 as MNHNS and CDR2 as SASEGT. The CDR3 covers 13 residues. The CDR3 nucleotides read TGTGCCAGCAGCGTAGGGAGGGGAGAGACCCAGTACTTC. This encodes CASSVGRGETQYF.

V and J are TRBV5-1 and TRBJ2-1; the D gene is possibly TRBD1 (6 bases). Trimming removed 4 bases from V and 2 bases from J, with 13 bases in between. The CDR3 is 15 residues long. Looked up from germline, CDR1 is SGHRS and CDR2 is YFSETQ. This chain's CDR3 is CASSIDRLPYNEQFF. Written as DNA, the CDR3 is TGCGCCAGCAGCATTGACAGGTTACCCTACAATGAGCAGTTCTTC. The whole variable domain, remainder taken from reference TRBV5-1 and TRBJ2-1, is KAGVTQTPRYLIKTRGQQVTLSCSPISGHRSVSWYQQTPGQGLQFLFEYFSETQRNKGNFPGRFSGRQFSNSRSEMNVSTLELGDSALYLCASSIDRLPYNEQFFGPGTRLTVL.

The chain links TRBV7-8 to TRBJ2-7; weak D call: TRBD2 (5 bases). Germline CDR1 and CDR2: SGHVS and FQNEAQ. V was pared by 5 bases and J by 4 bases, with 12 bases between. The CDR3 runs to 13 residues. This CDR3 reads CASSPFGEYEQYF. CDR3 sequence (DNA): TGTGCCAGCAGCCCCTTCGGGGAGTACGAGCAGTACTTC.

This clonotype came up a few times. DNA for the CDR3: TGTGCCAGCAGCAGGGACATCACAGATACGCAGTATTTT. The encoded protein is CASSRDITDTQYF. The chain employs TRBV27 and TRBJ2-3; a possible D gene is TRBD1 (6 bases). Between the trimmed V and J ends, which lost 6 bases and 2 bases, there was a span of 9 bases. The CDR3 has 13 residues. Germline lookup yields CDR1 MNHEY and CDR2 SMNVEV (reference sequence).

This clonotype has just a few counts. The V call is TRBV7-8, the J call TRBJ2-7; D gene uncertain. Germline V gives CDR1 SGHVS, CDR2 FQNEAQ. V shed 5 bases and J shed 6 bases, with 14 bases lying between them. This CDR3 contains 13 residues. The CDR3 DNA reads TGTGCCAGCAGCCTTAGATCGTGGCTCGAGCAGTACTTC. Amino acids: CASSLRSWLEQYF. The complete variable domain, with remaining parts taken from reference TRBV7-8 and TRBJ2-7, reads GAGVSQSPRYKVAKRGQDVALRCDPISGHVSLFWYQQALGQGPEFLTYFQNEAQLDKSGLPSDRFFAERPEGSVSTLKIQRTQQEDSAVYLCASSLRSWLEQYFGPGTRLTVT.

This chain uses TRBV6-5 with TRBJ2-2; no clear D gene. CDR1 MNHEY and CDR2 SVGAGI come from the germline V gene. Trimming took 6 bases from V and 6 from J, leaving 11 bases between them. The CDR3 runs 13 residues. The CDR3 nucleotides read TGTGCCAGCAGCCTAAGTTGGGCCGGGGAGCTGTTTTTT. Translation: CASSLSWAGELFF.

The rearrangement links TRBV2 to TRBJ1-2; D is uncertain. V was clipped by 7 bases and J by 4 bases, with 10 bases between them. The CDR3 runs 12 residues. In germline, CDR1 is SNHLY, CDR2 FYNNEI. CDR3 DNA sequence: TGTGCCAGCACCTACATGGGCTATGGCTACACCTTC. Translated, it gives CASTYMGYGYTF. The full variable domain, rest sourced from reference TRBV2 and TRBJ1-2, is EPEVTQTPSHQVTQMGQEVILRCVPISNHLYFYWYRQILGQKVEFLVSFYNNEISEKSEIFDDQFSVERPDGSNFTLKIRSTKLEDSAMYFCASTYMGYGYTFGSGTRLTVV.

The genes are TRBV20-1 and TRBJ2-7; a possible D gene is TRBD2 (5 bases). Judging by the DNA end, TRBJ2-5 fits better; the J call may be wrong. This CDR3 has 15 residues. The germline gives CDR1 DFQATT, CDR2 SNEGSKA (reference sequence). CDR3 sequence reads: CSARDRLASLETQYF. CDR3 coding DNA: TGCAGTGCTAGAGATCGGTTAGCGAGTTTGGAGACCCAGTACTTC.

Here the CDR3 DNA reads TGTGCCAGCAGTTCTAGCGGGAGGGTTTCCTACGAGCAGTACTTC. Translating gives CASSSSGRVSYEQYF. This rearrangement joins TRBV27 to TRBJ2-7, with 12 bases matching TRBD2. The CDR3 is 15 amino acids. Germline V lookup: CDR1 MNHEY, CDR2 SMNVEV (reference sequence). Trimming removed 4 bases from V and 1 base from J; junction bases left unmatched: 2.

With respect to this clonotype: It may be a read error: a sequence one base away is much more abundant. The chain links TRBV7-2 to TRBJ2-7; D gene unclear. CDR1 SGHTA and CDR2 FQGNSA come from the germline V gene. The CDR3 covers 15 residues. V gave up 9 bases and J gave up 7 bases, with 25 bases separating them. The CDR3 nucleotides are TGTGCCAGTAATGTGGGGATTTTCTCCGTCAATGAGCAGTACTTC. Translating gives CASNVGIFSVNEQYF.

Comment on this clonotype: Without the conserved terminal phenylalanine or tryptophan, this CDR3 likely stems from a read error. V usage is TRBV20-1 and J usage is TRBJ2-7; 10 nucleotides agree with TRBD1. The CDR3 extends over 16 amino acids. V shed 1 base, J shed 0 bases, and the junction held 6 bases outside the gene matches. Germline V gene data show CDR1 as DFQATT and CDR2 as SNEGSKA (reference sequence). CDR3 sequence: CSARGAGTGASYEQYL. The DNA for the CDR3 is TGCAGTGCTAGAGGGGCCGGGACAGGGGCCTCCTACGAGCAGTACTTA.

Concerning this clonotype: Mismatch with germline at one junction end may stem from a read error. CDR3: CASSLGFSTSTGTQYF. CDR3 coding DNA: TGTGCCAGCAGCTTAGGGTTCTCCACTAGCACAGGTACGCAGTATTTT. The genes are TRBV7-2 and TRBJ2-3; a possible D gene is TRBD2 (6 bases). The CDR3 has 16 amino acids. Germline V gene data show CDR1 as SGHTA and CDR2 as FQGNSA.